One TCR beta chain is described in this entry. TCRdb's table, derived via immunoSEQ multiplex PCR, lists solely in-frame clones and lacks some. The sample lists around 450,000 clones; 87% were seen once. Germline V CDR1 and CDR2: ENHRY, SYGVKD. V was clipped by 4 bases and J by 10 bases, with 12 bases between them. The CDR3 contains 12 residues. These data are taken from a study of blood T cell repertoires in COVID-19. Across the study: The samples span acute and convalescent COVID-19 from the United States, Italy and Spain.

Assignments of participants to cohorts depended upon their own reported clinical history. The source is a woman aged 18-29 years with acute COVID-19. The J gene is TRBJ2-3, the V gene TRBV10-3; a weak D match, TRBD2 (5 bases). The specimen sequenced was PBMCs or T cells enriched from blood (not recorded which). The CDR3 nucleotides are TGTGCCATCAGTGGGGCGGGTTACGCGCAGTATTTT. Amino acids: CAISGAGYAQYF.